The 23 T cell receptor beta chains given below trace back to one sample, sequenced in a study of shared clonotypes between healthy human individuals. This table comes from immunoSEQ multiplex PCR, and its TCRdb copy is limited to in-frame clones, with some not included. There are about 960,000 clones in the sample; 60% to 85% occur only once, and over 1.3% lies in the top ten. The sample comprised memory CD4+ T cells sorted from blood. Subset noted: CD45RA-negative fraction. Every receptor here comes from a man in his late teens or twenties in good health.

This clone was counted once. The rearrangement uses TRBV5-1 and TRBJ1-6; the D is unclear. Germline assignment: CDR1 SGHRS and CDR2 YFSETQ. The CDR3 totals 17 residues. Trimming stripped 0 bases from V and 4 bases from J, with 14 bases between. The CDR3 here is CASSLVSQTQYNSPLHF. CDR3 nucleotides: TGCGCCAGCAGCTTGGTTTCCCAGACTCAGTATAATTCACCCCTCCACTTT.

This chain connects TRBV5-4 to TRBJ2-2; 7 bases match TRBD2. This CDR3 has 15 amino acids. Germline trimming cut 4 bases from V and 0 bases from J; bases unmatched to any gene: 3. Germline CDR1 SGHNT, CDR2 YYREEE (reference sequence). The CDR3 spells CASSRDYANTGELFF. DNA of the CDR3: TGTGCCAGCAGCCGGGACTACGCGAACACCGGGGAGCTGTTTTTT.

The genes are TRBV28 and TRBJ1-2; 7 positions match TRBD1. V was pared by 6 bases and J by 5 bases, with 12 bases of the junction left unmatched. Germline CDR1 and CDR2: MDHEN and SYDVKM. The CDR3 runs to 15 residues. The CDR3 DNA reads TGTGCCAGCAGACCCGGGACAGCTCAGAGGTATGGCTACACCTTC. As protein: CASRPGTAQRYGYTF.

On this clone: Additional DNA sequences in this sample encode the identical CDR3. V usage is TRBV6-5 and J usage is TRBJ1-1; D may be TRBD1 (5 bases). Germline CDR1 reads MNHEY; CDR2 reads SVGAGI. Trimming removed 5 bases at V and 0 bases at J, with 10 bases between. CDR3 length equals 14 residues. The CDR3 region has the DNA TGTGCCAGCAGTGCCCAGGGACTGAACACTGAAGCTTTCTTT. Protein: CASSAQGLNTEAFF.

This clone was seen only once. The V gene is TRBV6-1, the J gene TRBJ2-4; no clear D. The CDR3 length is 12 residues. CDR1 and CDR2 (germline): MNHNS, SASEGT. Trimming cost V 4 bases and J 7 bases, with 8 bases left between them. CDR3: CASSAAANIQYF. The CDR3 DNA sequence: TGTGCCAGCAGTGCAGCAGCGAACATTCAGTACTTC.

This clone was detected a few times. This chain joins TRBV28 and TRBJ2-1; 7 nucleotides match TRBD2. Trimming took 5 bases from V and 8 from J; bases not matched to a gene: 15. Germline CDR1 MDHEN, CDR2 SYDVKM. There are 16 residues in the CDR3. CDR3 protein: CASSPPGVRTRDEQFF. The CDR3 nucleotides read TGTGCCAGCAGTCCCCCGGGTGTCAGGACTAGGGATGAGCAGTTCTTC.

CDR3 sequence reads: CASTPRGRRVATQYF. The CDR3 nucleotides are TGTGCCAGCACTCCCAGGGGGAGGAGGGTGGCTACGCAGTATTTT. The chain carries TRBV21-1 and TRBJ2-3; TRBD1, the D gene given by the table, was not confirmed from the DNA. TRBV21-1 is labeled a pseudogene. The CDR3 is 15 amino acids.

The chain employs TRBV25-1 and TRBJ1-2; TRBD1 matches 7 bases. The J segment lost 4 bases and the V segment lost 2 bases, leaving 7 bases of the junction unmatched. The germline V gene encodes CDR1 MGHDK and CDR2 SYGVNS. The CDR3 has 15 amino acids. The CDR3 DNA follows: TGTGCCAGCAGTGAAGAGACAGGGAAGGGCTATGGCTACACCTTC. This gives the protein CASSEETGKGYGYTF.

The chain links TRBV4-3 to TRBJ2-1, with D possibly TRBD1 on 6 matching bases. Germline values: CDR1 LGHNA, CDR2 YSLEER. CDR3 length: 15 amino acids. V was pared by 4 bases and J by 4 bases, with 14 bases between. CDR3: CASSRASGEYNEQFF. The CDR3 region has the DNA TGCGCCAGCAGCCGGGCGTCAGGGGAGTACAATGAGCAGTTCTTC.

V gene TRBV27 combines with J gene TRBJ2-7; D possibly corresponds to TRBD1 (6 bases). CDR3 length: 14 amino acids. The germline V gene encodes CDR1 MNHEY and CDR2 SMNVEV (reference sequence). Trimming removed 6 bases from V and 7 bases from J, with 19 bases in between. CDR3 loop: CASSRDTGSLEQYF. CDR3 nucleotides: TGTGCCAGCAGCCGGGACACGGGTTCCTTGGAGCAGTACTTC.

The CDR3 sequence is CASSQDLGTRGYTF. DNA of the CDR3: TGTGCCAGCAGCCAAGATCTGGGGACGAGGGGCTACACCTTC. V and J are TRBV4-2 and TRBJ1-2; tentative D call: TRBD1 (5 bases). Deletions cut 0 bases from V and 8 bases from J, with 13 bases between. Germline CDR1 is LGHNA and CDR2 is YNFKEQ. The CDR3 is 14 amino acids.

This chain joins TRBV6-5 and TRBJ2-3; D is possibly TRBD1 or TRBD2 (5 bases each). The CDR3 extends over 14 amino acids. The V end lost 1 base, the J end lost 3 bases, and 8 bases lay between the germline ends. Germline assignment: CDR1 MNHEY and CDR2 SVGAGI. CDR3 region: CASSYLGPTDTQYF. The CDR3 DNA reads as TGTGCCAGCAGTTACTTGGGACCGACAGATACGCAGTATTTT.

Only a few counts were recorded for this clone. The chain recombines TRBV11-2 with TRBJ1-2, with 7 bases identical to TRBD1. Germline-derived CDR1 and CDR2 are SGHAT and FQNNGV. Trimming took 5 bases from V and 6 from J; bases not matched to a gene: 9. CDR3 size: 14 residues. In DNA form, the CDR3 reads TGTGCCAGCAGCACCCACAGGGGTCTCAATGGCTACACCTTC. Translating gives CASSTHRGLNGYTF.

The CDR3 region has the DNA TGTGCCAGCAGTTACTCGATCGACAGGTTGAATTCACCCCTCCACTTT. Amino acids: CASSYSIDRLNSPLHF. The rearrangement links TRBV6-5 to TRBJ1-6; TRBD1 might be the D (6 bases). CDR3 length: 16 residues. The V gene's germline CDR1 is MNHEY and CDR2 SVGAGI. Trimming removed 0 bases at V and 7 bases at J, with 13 bases between.

DNA for the CDR3: TGTGCCATCAAAGATTCCACAGATACGCAGTATTTT. It is translated as CAIKDSTDTQYF. The V call is TRBV10-3, the J call TRBJ2-3; D is uncertain. With 7 bases removed from V and 2 bases from J, the gap between germline ends came to 7 bases. CDR3 length: 12 amino acids. In germline, CDR1 is ENHRY, CDR2 SYGVKD.

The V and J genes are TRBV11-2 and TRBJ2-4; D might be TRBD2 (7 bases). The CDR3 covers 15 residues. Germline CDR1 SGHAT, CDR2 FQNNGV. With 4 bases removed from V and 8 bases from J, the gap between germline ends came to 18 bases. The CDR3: CASSSLGGRGDIQYF. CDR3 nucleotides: TGTGCCAGCAGCTCCCTCGGGGGGCGCGGGGACATTCAGTACTTC.

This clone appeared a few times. The CDR3 protein is CASSELMGLSNQPQHF. As DNA, the CDR3 is TGTGCCAGCAGTGAACTTATGGGCCTAAGCAATCAGCCCCAGCATTTT. The chain employs TRBV6-1 and TRBJ1-5; D uncertain. The V end lost 2 bases, the J end lost 1 base, and 12 bases lay between the germline ends. Germline V gives CDR1 MNHNS, CDR2 SASEGT. The CDR3 has 16 amino acids.

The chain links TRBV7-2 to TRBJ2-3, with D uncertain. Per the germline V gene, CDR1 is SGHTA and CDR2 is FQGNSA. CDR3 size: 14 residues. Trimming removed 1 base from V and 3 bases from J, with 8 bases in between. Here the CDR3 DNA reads TGTGCCAGCAGCTTAGTCTGGATGACAGATACGCAGTATTTT. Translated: CASSLVWMTDTQYF.

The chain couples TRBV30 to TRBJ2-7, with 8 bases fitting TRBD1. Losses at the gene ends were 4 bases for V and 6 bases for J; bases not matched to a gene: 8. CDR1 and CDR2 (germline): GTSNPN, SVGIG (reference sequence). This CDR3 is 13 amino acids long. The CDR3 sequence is CAWNGQGGLEQYF. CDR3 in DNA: TGTGCCTGGAACGGACAGGGCGGCCTCGAGCAGTACTTC.

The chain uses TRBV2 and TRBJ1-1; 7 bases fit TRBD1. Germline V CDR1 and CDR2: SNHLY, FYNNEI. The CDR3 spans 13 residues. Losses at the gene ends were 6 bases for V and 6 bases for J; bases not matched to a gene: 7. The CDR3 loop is CASRKTGVPEAFF. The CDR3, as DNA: TGTGCCAGCAGGAAAACAGGGGTCCCTGAAGCTTTCTTT.

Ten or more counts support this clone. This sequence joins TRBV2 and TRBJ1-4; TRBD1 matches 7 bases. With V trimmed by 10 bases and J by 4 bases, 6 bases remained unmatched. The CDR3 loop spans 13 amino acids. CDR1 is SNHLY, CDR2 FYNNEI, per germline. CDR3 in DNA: TGTGCCACCAACAGGGGAAATAATGAAAAACTGTTTTTT. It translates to CATNRGNNEKLFF.

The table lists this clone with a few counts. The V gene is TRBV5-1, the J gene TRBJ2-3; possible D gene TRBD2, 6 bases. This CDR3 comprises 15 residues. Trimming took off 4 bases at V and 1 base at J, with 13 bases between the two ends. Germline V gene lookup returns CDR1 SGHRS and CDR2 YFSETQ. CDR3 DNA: TGCGCCAGCAGCCCCAGCCCGGGGGGCACAGATACGCAGTATTTT. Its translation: CASSPSPGGTDTQYF.

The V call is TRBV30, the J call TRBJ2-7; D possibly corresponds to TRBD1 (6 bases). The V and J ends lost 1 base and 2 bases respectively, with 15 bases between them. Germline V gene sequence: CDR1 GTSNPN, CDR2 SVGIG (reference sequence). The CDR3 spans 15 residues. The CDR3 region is CAWSAEDRWAYEQYF. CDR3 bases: TGTGCCTGGAGTGCTGAAGACAGGTGGGCCTACGAGCAGTACTTC.